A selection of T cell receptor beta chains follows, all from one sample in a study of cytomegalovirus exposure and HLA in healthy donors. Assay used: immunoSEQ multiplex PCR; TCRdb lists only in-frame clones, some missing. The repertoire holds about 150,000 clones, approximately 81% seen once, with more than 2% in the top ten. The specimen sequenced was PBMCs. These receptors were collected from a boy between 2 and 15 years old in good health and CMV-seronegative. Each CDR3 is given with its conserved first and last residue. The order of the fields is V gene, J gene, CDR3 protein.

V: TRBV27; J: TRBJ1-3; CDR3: CASSRGGRSSGNTIYF
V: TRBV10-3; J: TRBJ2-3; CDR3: CAISESSVSDTQYF
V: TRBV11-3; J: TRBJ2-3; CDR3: CASSLVRRPSTDTQYF
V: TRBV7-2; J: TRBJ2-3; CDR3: CASSLASRRTGGQTDTQYF
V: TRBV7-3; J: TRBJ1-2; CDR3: CASSLGPGLNYGYTF
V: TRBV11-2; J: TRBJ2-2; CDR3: CASSLAWREISGELFF
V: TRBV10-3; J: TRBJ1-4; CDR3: CAISGGQGAGEKLFF
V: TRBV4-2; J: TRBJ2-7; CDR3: CASSQERGPRIYEQYF
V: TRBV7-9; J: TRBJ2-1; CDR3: CASSLAEGAQNEQFF
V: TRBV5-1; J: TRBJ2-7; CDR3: CASSLGDRYEQYF
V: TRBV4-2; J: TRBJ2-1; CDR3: CASSQDNSGGYNEQFF
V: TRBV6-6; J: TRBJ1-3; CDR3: CASSSGSGNTIYF
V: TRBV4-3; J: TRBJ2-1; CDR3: CASSQMLAATTGNEQFF
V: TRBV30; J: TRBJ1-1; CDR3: CAWSSGFAEAFF
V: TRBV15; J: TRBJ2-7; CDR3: CATSRVLAGSVEQYF
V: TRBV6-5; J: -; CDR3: CASSYGWSGSEYEQYF
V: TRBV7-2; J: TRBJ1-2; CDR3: CASSLARQGALANYGYTF
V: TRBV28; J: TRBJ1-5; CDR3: CATYSPPKGASPQHF
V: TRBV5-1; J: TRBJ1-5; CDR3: CASSLVPGGRQPQHF
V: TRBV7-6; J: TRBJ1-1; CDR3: CASSLGDRRGAFF
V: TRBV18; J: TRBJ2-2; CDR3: CASSPLERATGELFF
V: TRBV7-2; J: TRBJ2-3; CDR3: CASSVQGLAGGGTQYF
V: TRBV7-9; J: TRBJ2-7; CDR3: CASSRQGSEQYF
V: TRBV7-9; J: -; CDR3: CASSFFLIEQYF
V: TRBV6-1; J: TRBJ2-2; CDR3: CASTLGAASGGELFF
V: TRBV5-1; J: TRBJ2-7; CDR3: CASSREGGRWYEQYF
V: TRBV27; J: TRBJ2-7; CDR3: CASSLSGAPNEQYF
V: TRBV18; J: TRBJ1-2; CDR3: CASSRELGYTF
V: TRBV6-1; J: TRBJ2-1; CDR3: CASSGDLVAGTLMDEQFF
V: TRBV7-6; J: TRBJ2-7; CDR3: CASSLEVSSGWFSYEQYF
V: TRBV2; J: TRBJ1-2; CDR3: CASSLGGNHGYTF
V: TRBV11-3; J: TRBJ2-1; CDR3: CASSLWGEGYNEQFF
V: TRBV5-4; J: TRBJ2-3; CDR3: CASSLLLAGGPDTQYF
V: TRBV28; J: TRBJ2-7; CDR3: CASRPDRGTYEQYF
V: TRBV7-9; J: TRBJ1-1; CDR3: CASSFIIPNTEAFF
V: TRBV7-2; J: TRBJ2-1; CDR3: CASSPRVREQFF
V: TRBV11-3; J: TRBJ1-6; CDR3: CASSDTLHSPLHF
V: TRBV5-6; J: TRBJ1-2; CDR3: CASSLLGQGRMGANYGYTF
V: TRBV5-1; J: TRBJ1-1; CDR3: CASSFRRTGYSNTEAFF
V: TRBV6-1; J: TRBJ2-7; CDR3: CASSEGLAGAHEQYF
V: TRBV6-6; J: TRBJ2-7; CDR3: CASSRTRDSSYEQYF
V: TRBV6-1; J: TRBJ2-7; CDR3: CASSEDRARGYEQYF
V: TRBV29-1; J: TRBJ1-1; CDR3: CSVSHPRGTGGVVAFF